The rows below give T cell receptor beta chains drawn from one sample of a study of graft-versus-host responses after intestinal transplantation. Data came from immunoSEQ multiplex PCR; TCRdb stores just in-frame clones and leaves some out. This sample has around 30,000 clones, with 80% found just once. The source material was ileum tissue, sampled 98 days after intestinal transplantation. These receptors were collected from a human patient who received an intestinal transplant, so some T cells may come from the graft donor. The CDR3 runs from the conserved cysteine through the conserved F or W. Fields, in order: J gene, V gene, clone size, D gene, CDR3 DNA, CDR3 protein. The D gene is left open where the match is weak. Part of the rows lack a size; the others show once, few, many or a class for expanded clones.

>TRBJ2-1|TRBV9|.|TRBD2
TGTGCCAGCAGCGTACTAGCGGGGGGGCCGAATGAGCAGTTCTTC
CASSVLAGGPNEQFF
>TRBJ2-1|TRBV27|.|.
TGTGCCAGTTATGGGGGATACTCCTACAATGAGCAGTTCTTC
CASYGGYSYNEQFF
>TRBJ1-1|TRBV10-2|.|TRBD1
TGCGCCAGCACTTACGCACCGGGACAGGGGAACACTGAAGCTTTCTTT
CASTYAPGQGNTEAFF
>TRBJ2-2|TRBV5-1|.|TRBD2
TGCGCCAGCAGCTCCGGGACTAGCGGGGGCACCGGGGAGCTGTTTTTT
CASSSGTSGGTGELFF
>TRBJ2-3|TRBV5-4|few|.
TGTGCCAGCTCTCAGGCCCAGGACTCCCAGAACACAGATACGCAGTATTTT
CASSQAQDSQNTDTQYF
>TRBJ1-5|TRBV21-1|once|.
TGTGCCAGCAGCCCTCCAAACCGGGAAATTGAATCGGCCCAGCATTTT
CASSPPNREIESAQHF
>TRBJ1-1|TRBV9|.|.
TGTGCCAGCAGCGCCGTTCGGGGGCTGAACACTGAAGCTTTCTTT
CASSAVRGLNTEAFF
>TRBJ2-5|TRBV27|.|TRBD2
TGTGCCAGCAGTTTTGTAGCGGGGGCTCTAGAGACCCAGTACTTC
CASSFVAGALETQYF
>TRBJ1-5|TRBV7-9|.|.
TGTGCCAGCAGCTTAGTGGGTACGGACAATCAGCCCCAGCATTTT
CASSLVGTDNQPQHF
>TRBJ2-6|TRBV11-2|.|TRBD1
TGTGCCAGCAGCAAAAGGGGGCTTGGGGCCAACGTCCTGACTTTC
CASSKRGLGANVLTF
>TRBJ1-1|TRBV27|.|.
TGTGCCAGCAGTTCTCGGCAAACCAACACTGAAGCTTTCTTT
CASSSRQTNTEAFF
>TRBJ2-5|TRBV11-3|.|.
TGTGCCAGCAGCCCTAGAATACCCGAAGAAGAGACCCAGTACTTC
CASSPRIPEEETQYF
>TRBJ1-2|TRBV7-8|.|.
TGTGCCAGCAGCCCTCCTGGACACGCTCTCTATGGCTACACCTTC
CASSPPGHALYGYTF
>TRBJ2-5|TRBV5-1|few|.
TGCGCCAGCAGCTTGGGAGTGAACAGAGCCTACCAAGAGACCCAGTACTTC
CASSLGVNRAYQETQYF
>TRBJ2-2|TRBV29-1|few|TRBD2
TGCAGCGTTGTCGAACAGGTGGGGGGGATAGCGAACACCGGGGAGCTGTTTTTT
CSVVEQVGGIANTGELFF
>TRBJ2-3|TRBV5-1|few|.
TGCGCCAGCAGCTTGGGTGGGGGGGCCATGTATACGCAGTATTTT
CASSLGGGAMYTQYF
>TRBJ2-1|TRBV5-1|once|.
TGCGCCAGCAGCTTGCCTGCGGTTAGCTCCTACAATGAGCAGTTCTTC
CASSLPAVSSYNEQFF
>TRBJ2-7|TRBV5-1|once|.
TGCGCCAGCAGCTACGACAGTACCTACGAGCAGTACTTC
CASSYDSTYEQYF
>TRBJ2-1|TRBV27|.|.
TGTGCCAGCAGTTTATCCGACCATAACAATGAGCAGTTCTTC
CASSLSDHNNEQFF
>TRBJ2-7|TRBV28|.|.
TGTGCCAGCGGGAAGACTACGGGCGAGCAGTACTTC
CASGKTTGEQYF
>TRBJ1-2|TRBV5-1|.|.
TGCGCCAGCAGCTTGGCCGGTCAGGTTTATGGCTACACCTTC
CASSLAGQVYGYTF
>TRBJ1-5|TRBV21-1|few|.
TGTGCCAGCAGCAAGGATCAGCCCCAGCATTTT
CASSKDQPQHF
>TRBJ2-3|TRBV19|.|.
TGTGCCAGTAGTATGGGGGCAGCTCGTAGCACAGATACGCAGTATTTT
CASSMGAARSTDTQYF
>TRBJ1-1|TRBV13|.|.
TGTGCCAGCAGCTTCTGGGGGACTGAAGCTTTCTTT
CASSFWGTEAFF
>TRBJ2-7|TRBV2|.|.
TGTGCCAGCAGTGAACCGGGGCGGACTTACGAGCAGTACTTC
CASSEPGRTYEQYF
>TRBJ1-5|TRBV10-2|.|.
TGCGCCAGCTCCGGTCCCTGGGGTCAGCCCCAGCATTTT
CASSGPWGQPQHF
>TRBJ1-3|TRBV6-5|.|.
TGTGCCAGCAGTCCAGTATACTCTGGAAACACCATATATTTT
CASSPVYSGNTIYF
>TRBJ1-1|TRBV6-5|once|.
TGTGCCAGCAGTCATGGACCGAGAGAGAGCACTGAAGCTTTCTTT
CASSHGPRESTEAFF
>TRBJ2-1|TRBV5-4|.|TRBD2
TGTGCCAGCAGCCAACTAGCGGGGGATAACAATGAGCAGTTCTTC
CASSQLAGDNNEQFF
>TRBJ2-3|TRBV5-1|once|TRBD2
TGCGCCAGCAGCTCCCTAACTAGCGGACAACGGGATACGCAGTATTTT
CASSSLTSGQRDTQYF
>TRBJ2-7|TRBV4-1|.|.
TGCGCCAGCAGCCAAGAACAACTGTTCTCCTACGAGCAGTACTTC
CASSQEQLFSYEQYF